The 19 T cell receptor beta chains presented below share a single source sample, sequenced in a study of T cell responses to AZD1222 COVID-19 vaccine. The data were produced by immunoSEQ multiplex PCR, yet TCRdb's version contains in-frame clones alone and is incomplete. The sample records 85,000 to 100,000 clones, approximately 88% being singletons. This sample comprised peripheral blood, obtained 28 days after the second AZD1222 dose. Receptors originate from an adult who received the AZD1222 COVID-19 vaccine.

This sequence joins TRBV6-5 and TRBJ2-5, with D perhaps matching TRBD2 (7 bases). The CDR3 extends over 15 amino acids. CDR1 MNHEY and CDR2 SVGAGI come from the germline V gene. Trimming cost V 6 bases and J 1 base, with 15 bases left between them. In nucleotides, the CDR3 is TGTGCCAGCAGGCGGGGGCCGGGGGTCCAAGAGACCCAGTACTTC. It yields the protein CASRRGPGVQETQYF.

The V gene is TRBV27, the J gene TRBJ1-2; a possible D gene is TRBD1 (5 bases). CDR1 and CDR2 from the germline V gene are MNHEY and SMNVEV (reference sequence). The CDR3 consists of 14 residues. Trimming shortened V by 11 bases and J by 0 bases, and 16 bases separated the two germline ends. CDR3 nucleotide sequence: TGTGCCTTCCACGGGGACTTAGCTAACTATGGCTACACCTTC. Translating gives CAFHGDLANYGYTF.

The chain uses TRBV2 and TRBJ2-7; TRBD2 matches at 8 bases. This CDR3 is built from 13 residues. Germline V gene data show CDR1 as SNHLY and CDR2 as FYNNEI. The V segment lost 6 bases and the J segment 3 bases; nucleotides outside the gene matches: 4. The CDR3 loop reads CASRSAGGYEQYF. The DNA of the CDR3 is TGTGCCAGCAGGTCGGCGGGAGGCTACGAGCAGTACTTC. The whole variable domain, remainder taken from reference TRBV2 and TRBJ2-7, is EPEVTQTPSHQVTQMGQEVILRCVPISNHLYFYWYRQILGQKVEFLVSFYNNEISEKSEIFDDQFSVERPDGSNFTLKIRSTKLEDSAMYFCASRSAGGYEQYFGPGTRLTVT.

This rearrangement joins TRBV10-2 to TRBJ2-7, with TRBD2 matching over 10 bases. V dropped 0 bases and J dropped 2; count of bases not matched to a gene: 1. The germline V gene has CDR1 WSHSY and CDR2 SAAADI. The CDR3 runs 15 residues. The CDR3 DNA is TGCGCCAGCAGTGAGTCCACTAGCGGGGCCTACGAGCAGTACTTC. As protein: CASSESTSGAYEQYF.

V usage is TRBV19 and J usage is TRBJ1-5; D not certain. The CDR3 loop spans 17 amino acids. Germline lookup yields CDR1 LNHDA and CDR2 SQIVND (reference sequence). V lost 3 bases, J lost 0 bases, and 15 bases lay in between. The CDR3 reads CASSMDPRLVSNQPQHF. The CDR3 nucleotides are TGTGCCAGTAGTATGGATCCCAGACTGGTTAGCAATCAGCCCCAGCATTTT.

This clone has a single count. The J gene is TRBJ1-3, the V gene TRBV6-2 or TRBV6-3; no reliable D call. Trimming removed 5 bases at V and 0 bases at J, with 11 bases between. The CDR3 is 15 amino acids. The germline CDR1 and CDR2 sequences are MNHEY and SVGEGT. The CDR3 reads CASSHGVISGNTIYF. Here the CDR3 DNA reads TGTGCCAGCAGTCACGGGGTGATCTCTGGAAACACCATATATTTT.

This clone has only one observation. The chain joins TRBV5-1 to TRBJ1-1, with a possible D match to TRBD1 (6 bases). The CDR3 has 16 residues. With 0 bases removed from V and 2 bases from J, the gap between germline ends came to 14 bases. Germline values: CDR1 SGHRS, CDR2 YFSETQ. CDR3 DNA: TGCGCCAGCAGCTTGGATCAGGGGACGAGAAACACTGAAGCTTTCTTT. Translated, it gives CASSLDQGTRNTEAFF.

The genes are TRBV24-1 and TRBJ1-5; possible D gene TRBD1, 6 bases. Germline-derived CDR1 and CDR2 are KGHDR and SFDVKD. CDR3 length equals 14 residues. The V end was cut by 3 bases, the J end by 4 bases, with 9 bases between. The CDR3 region is CATSDGDTNQPQHF. The CDR3 DNA reads TGTGCCACCAGTGATGGGGACACAAATCAGCCCCAGCATTTT.

The chain employs TRBV2 and TRBJ2-7, with D perhaps TRBD1 (5 bases). V lost 8 bases and J lost 6, with 11 bases in between. Germline assignment: CDR1 SNHLY and CDR2 FYNNEI. The CDR3 totals 11 residues. The CDR3 protein is CASGRGSEQYF. The CDR3 coding sequence is TGTGCCAGCGGTAGGGGCAGCGAGCAGTACTTC.

The V gene is TRBV5-1, the J gene TRBJ2-4, with D hard to call. The germline V gene has CDR1 SGHRS and CDR2 YFSETQ. Trimming pared 5 bases from V and 2 bases from J, leaving 11 bases between. CDR3 length: 14 residues. This chain's CDR3 is CASSAVGSKNIQYF. CDR3 in DNA: TGCGCCAGCAGTGCCGTCGGGTCCAAAAACATTCAGTACTTC.

The chain recombines TRBV9 with TRBJ1-4, with 8 bases aligning to TRBD1. Germline CDR1 and CDR2: SGDLS and YYNGEE. The CDR3 has 15 amino acids. Trimming at V came to 0 bases and at J to 8 bases, leaving 6 bases not matched to a gene. CDR3 bases: TGTGCCAGCAGCGTAGCAGGGGGCCTGCGGGAAAAACTGTTTTTT. Protein sequence: CASSVAGGLREKLFF.

The V and J genes are TRBV14 and TRBJ2-1; 8 nucleotides align to TRBD2. Trimming removed 4 bases from V and 4 bases from J; junction bases left unmatched: 24. The CDR3 contains 21 residues. The V gene's germline CDR1 is SGHDN and CDR2 FVKESK. The CDR3 DNA sequence: TGTGCCAGCAGCCGCAATCGTTACGGGGGGGCCTTTGGGCCTGGATACAATGAGCAGTTCTTC. This gives the protein CASSRNRYGGAFGPGYNEQFF.

This chain joins TRBV18 and TRBJ2-3; D is ambiguous. Germline V gene sequence: CDR1 KGHSH, CDR2 LQKENI. With 3 bases removed from V and 9 bases from J, the gap between germline ends came to 13 bases. The CDR3 covers 13 residues. CDR3: CASSPPAAATQYF. CDR3 DNA sequence: TGTGCCAGCTCACCCCCCGCCGCGGCGACGCAGTATTTT. Based on the CDR3 plus reference TRBV18 and TRBJ2-3, the full variable domain is NAGVMQNPRHLVRRRGQEARLRCSPMKGHSHVYWYRQLPEEGLKFMVYLQKENIIDESGMPKERFSAEFPKEGPSILRIQQVVRGDSAAYFCASSPPAAATQYFGPGTRLTVL.

V usage is TRBV12-3 or TRBV12-4 and J usage is TRBJ1-5; a possible D gene is TRBD1 (5 bases). CDR3 length: 13 residues. The V gene lost 3 bases and the J gene lost 5 bases, with 8 bases spanning the gap. The CDR3, as DNA: TGTGCCAGCAGTTTTGGGGGGGATCAGCCCCAGCATTTT. Translated, it gives CASSFGGDQPQHF.

The J gene is TRBJ1-2, the V gene TRBV19; 10 bases fit TRBD1. The germline V gene has CDR1 LNHDA and CDR2 SQIVND (reference sequence). V shed 7 bases and J 7 bases; nucleotides not matched to a gene: 9. The CDR3 is 14 residues long. CDR3 DNA sequence: TGTGCCAGTACTCCGGGGACAGGGGTTCGTGGCTACACCTTC. Protein product: CASTPGTGVRGYTF.

J is TRBJ2-1 and V is TRBV7-9; D gene ambiguous. Between the trimmed V and J ends, which lost 4 bases and 7 bases, there was a span of 11 bases. Germline assignment: CDR1 SEHNR and CDR2 FQNEAQ (reference sequence). This CDR3 has 13 residues. The CDR3: CASSSSIENEQFF. The CDR3 nucleotides are TGTGCCAGCAGCTCTTCAATCGAGAATGAGCAGTTCTTC.

This clone was counted a few times. CDR3 nucleotide sequence: TGCGCCAGCAGCTCCGCGAACACCATATATTTT. Its protein product is CASSSANTIYF. V and J are TRBV5-1 and TRBJ1-3; D unresolved. Germline-derived CDR1 and CDR2 are SGHRS and YFSETQ. V was clipped by 3 bases and J by 7 bases, with 5 bases between them. This CDR3 contains 11 residues. Using reference TRBV5-1 and TRBJ1-3 for the parts outside the CDR3, the full variable domain is KAGVTQTPRYLIKTRGQQVTLSCSPISGHRSVSWYQQTPGQGLQFLFEYFSETQRNKGNFPGRFSGRQFSNSRSEMNVSTLELGDSALYLCASSSANTIYFGEGSWLTVV.

The V call is TRBV2, the J call TRBJ1-1; tentatively, D is TRBD1 (5 bases). Germline V gene sequence: CDR1 SNHLY, CDR2 FYNNEI. CDR3 size: 15 residues. The ends were cut back, 10 bases at V and 7 bases at J, with 25 bases in the middle. CDR3: CANGQGLGARGEAFF. The CDR3 coding sequence is TGTGCCAACGGGCAGGGACTGGGAGCCCGGGGTGAAGCTTTCTTT.

The chain combines TRBV5-1 with TRBJ1-3, with 7 nucleotides matching TRBD1. CDR1 SGHRS and CDR2 YFSETQ come from the germline V gene. The CDR3 is 14 amino acids. With V trimmed by 1 base and J by 4 bases, 2 bases remained unmatched. The CDR3 protein is CASSLTGAGNTIYF. The CDR3 region has the DNA TGCGCCAGCAGCTTGACAGGGGCAGGAAACACCATATATTTT.